Below, 3 T cell receptor beta chains from the same sample are listed, as sequenced in a study of cytomegalovirus exposure and HLA in healthy donors. Using immunoSEQ multiplex PCR, the repertoire was profiled, and TCRdb retains in-frame clones only, with some absent. The data hold 300,000 to 400,000 clones, with 88% observed a single time. The sequenced sample was PBMCs. The receptors shown here come from a man aged 25-40 years in good health and CMV-seronegative.

J is TRBJ2-5 and V is TRBV6-1; TRBD1 matches 9 bases. This CDR3 has 15 residues. Germline assignment: CDR1 MNHNS and CDR2 SASEGT. The trim removed 6 bases at V and 3 bases at J, leaving 8 bases unmatched. DNA of the CDR3: TGTGCCAGCAGGAGGTCGGACAGGGGTGAAGAGACCCAGTACTTC. Protein sequence: CASRRSDRGEETQYF.

V gene TRBV11-2 combines with J gene TRBJ1-5, with 8 bases matching TRBD1. Trimming at V came to 5 bases and at J to 4 bases, leaving 4 bases not matched to a gene. CDR3 size: 14 residues. Germline assignment: CDR1 SGHAT and CDR2 FQNNGV. Here the CDR3 DNA reads TGTGCCAGCAGCAGACAGGGGTGGAATCAGCCCCAGCATTTT. It specifies CASSRQGWNQPQHF.

The rearrangement uses TRBV5-1 and TRBJ1-6; tentatively, D is TRBD1 (5 bases). Germline lookup yields CDR1 SGHRS and CDR2 YFSETQ. The germline V and J ends were trimmed by 6 bases and 3 bases, with 10 bases remaining between them. The CDR3 totals 14 residues. The CDR3 protein is CASTETDYNSPLHF. The CDR3, as DNA: TGCGCCAGCACCGAGACAGACTATAATTCACCCCTCCACTTT.